Reported below is one T cell receptor (beta chain). Antigen specificity is unknown. The record originates from a study of blood T cell dynamics during melanoma immunotherapy. For the study at large: Metastatic melanoma patients received first-line pembrolizumab or nivolumab plus ipilimumab. Findings of the study overall: Unlike progressors, later disease-control patients had W3 repertoires gaining clonality or diversity.

Every bulk PBMC sample received the same 350 ng of DNA. Libraries were prepared by immunoSEQ multiplex PCR; TCRdb keeps only in-frame clonotypes and omits some of them. The table lists about 6,000 clones, around three quarters of them singletons, with about 34% in the top ten. Time point noted: week 3, after first cycle of checkpoint inhibitor. Apart from two fast progressors, RECIST 1.1 response was judged 12 weeks post-infusion. This CDR3 region has 12 residues. The germline V and J ends were trimmed by 6 bases and 4 bases, with 6 bases remaining between them. Germline V gene data show CDR1 as MNHEY and CDR2 as SVGAGI.

This rearrangement joins TRBV6-5 to TRBJ1-4; no clear D. The receptor's source is a human donor with melanoma. Sequenced material: blood, taken from a patient treated with checkpoint blockade. CDR3 residues: CASRQYNEKLFF. In DNA form, the CDR3 reads TGTGCCAGCAGGCAGTATAATGAAAAACTGTTTTTT.